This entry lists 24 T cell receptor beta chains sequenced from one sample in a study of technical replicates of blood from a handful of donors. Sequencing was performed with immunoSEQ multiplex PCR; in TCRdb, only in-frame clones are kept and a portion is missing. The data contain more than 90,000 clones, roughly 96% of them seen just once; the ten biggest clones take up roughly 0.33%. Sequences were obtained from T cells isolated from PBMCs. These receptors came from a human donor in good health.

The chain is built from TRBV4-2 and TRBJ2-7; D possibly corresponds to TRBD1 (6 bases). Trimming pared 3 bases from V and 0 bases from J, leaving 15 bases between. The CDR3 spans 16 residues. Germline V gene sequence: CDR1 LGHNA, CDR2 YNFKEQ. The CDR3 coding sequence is TGTGCCAGCAGCCACACCGGGACAAAGAGCTCCTACGAGCAGTACTTC. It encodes CASSHTGTKSSYEQYF.

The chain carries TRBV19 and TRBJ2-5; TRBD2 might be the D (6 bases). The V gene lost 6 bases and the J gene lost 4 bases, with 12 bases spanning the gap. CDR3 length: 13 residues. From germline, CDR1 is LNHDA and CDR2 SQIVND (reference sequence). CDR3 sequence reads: CASRMRGGETQYF. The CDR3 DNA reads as TGTGCCAGTAGAATGAGGGGAGGAGAGACCCAGTACTTC.

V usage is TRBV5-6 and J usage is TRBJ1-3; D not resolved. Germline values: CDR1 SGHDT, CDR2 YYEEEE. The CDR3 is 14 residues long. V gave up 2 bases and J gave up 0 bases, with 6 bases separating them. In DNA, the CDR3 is TGTGCCAGCAGCTTACTCCTCTCTGGAAACACCATATATTTT. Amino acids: CASSLLLSGNTIYF.

This chain's CDR3 is CASRTQGASQPQHF. The CDR3 nucleotides are TGTGCCAGCAGAACACAGGGGGCCAGCCAGCCCCAGCATTTT. The rearrangement uses TRBV6-5 and TRBJ1-5; 9 bases match TRBD1. Trimming at V came to 6 bases and at J to 7 bases, leaving 7 bases not matched to a gene. This CDR3 is 14 amino acids long. Germline V gives CDR1 MNHEY, CDR2 SVGAGI.

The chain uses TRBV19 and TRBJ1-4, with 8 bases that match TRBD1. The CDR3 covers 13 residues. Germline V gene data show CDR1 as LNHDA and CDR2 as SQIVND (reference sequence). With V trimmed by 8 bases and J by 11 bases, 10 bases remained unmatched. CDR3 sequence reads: CASGTGAREKLFF. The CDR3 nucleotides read TGTGCCAGTGGGACAGGAGCGAGGGAGAAACTGTTTTTT.

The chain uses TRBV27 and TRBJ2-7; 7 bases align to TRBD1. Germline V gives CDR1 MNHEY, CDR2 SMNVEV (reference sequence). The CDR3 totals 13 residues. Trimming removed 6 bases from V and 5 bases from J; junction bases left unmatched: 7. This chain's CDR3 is CASSPDRAHEQYF. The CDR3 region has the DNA TGTGCCAGCAGCCCTGACAGGGCCCACGAGCAGTACTTC.

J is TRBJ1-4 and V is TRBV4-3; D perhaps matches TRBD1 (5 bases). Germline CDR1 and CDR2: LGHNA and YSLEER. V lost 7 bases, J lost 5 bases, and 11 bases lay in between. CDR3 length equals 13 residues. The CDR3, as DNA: TGCGCCAGCAACGGGGGGGGGAATGAAAAACTGTTTTTT. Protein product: CASNGGGNEKLFF.

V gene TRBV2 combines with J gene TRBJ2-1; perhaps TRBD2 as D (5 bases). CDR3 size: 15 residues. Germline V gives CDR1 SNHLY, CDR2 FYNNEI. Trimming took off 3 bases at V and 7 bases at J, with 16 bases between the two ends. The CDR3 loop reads CASSEDVPSGNEQFF. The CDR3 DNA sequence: TGTGCCAGCAGTGAGGACGTACCGTCGGGGAATGAGCAGTTCTTC.

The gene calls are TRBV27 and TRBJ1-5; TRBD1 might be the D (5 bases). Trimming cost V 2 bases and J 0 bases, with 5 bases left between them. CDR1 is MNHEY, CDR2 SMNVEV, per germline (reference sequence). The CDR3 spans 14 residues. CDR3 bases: TGTGCCAGCAGTTTAACAGGTAGCAATCAGCCCCAGCATTTT. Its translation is CASSLTGSNQPQHF.

In DNA form, the CDR3 reads TGTGCCAGCAGCCAAGCATACAGGGGGAACACCGGGGAGCTGTTTTTT. It is translated as CASSQAYRGNTGELFF. V is TRBV4-2 and J is TRBJ2-2; 7 bases agree with TRBD1. CDR1 is LGHNA, CDR2 YNFKEQ, per germline. Losses at the gene ends were 1 base for V and 1 base for J; bases not matched to a gene: 3. The CDR3 is 16 amino acids.

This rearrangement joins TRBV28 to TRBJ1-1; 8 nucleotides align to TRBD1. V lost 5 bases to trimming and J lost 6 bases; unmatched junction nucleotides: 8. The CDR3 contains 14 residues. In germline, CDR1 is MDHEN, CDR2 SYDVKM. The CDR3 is CASSNDRGRAEAFF. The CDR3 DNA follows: TGTGCCAGCAGTAACGACAGGGGTCGGGCTGAAGCTTTCTTT. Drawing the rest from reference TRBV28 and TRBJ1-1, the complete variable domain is DVKVTQSSRYLVKRTGEKVFLECVQDMDHENMFWYRQDPGLGLRLIYFSYDVKMKEKGDIPEGYSVSREKKERFSLILESASTNQTSMYLCASSNDRGRAEAFFGQGTRLTVV.

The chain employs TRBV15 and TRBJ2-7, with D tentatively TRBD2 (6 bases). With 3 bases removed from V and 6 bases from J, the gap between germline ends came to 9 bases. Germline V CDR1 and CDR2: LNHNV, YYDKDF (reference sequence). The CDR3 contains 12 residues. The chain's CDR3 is CATSSLAFEQYF. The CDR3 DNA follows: TGTGCCACCAGCAGCCTAGCGTTCGAGCAGTACTTC.

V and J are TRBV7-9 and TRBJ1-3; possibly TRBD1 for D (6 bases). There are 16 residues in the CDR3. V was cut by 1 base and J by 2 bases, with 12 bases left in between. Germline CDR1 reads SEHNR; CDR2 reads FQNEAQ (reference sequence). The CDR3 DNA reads TGTGCCAGCAGCTTAGTTCCGGGGGGCCCTGGAAACACCATATATTTT. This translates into CASSLVPGGPGNTIYF.

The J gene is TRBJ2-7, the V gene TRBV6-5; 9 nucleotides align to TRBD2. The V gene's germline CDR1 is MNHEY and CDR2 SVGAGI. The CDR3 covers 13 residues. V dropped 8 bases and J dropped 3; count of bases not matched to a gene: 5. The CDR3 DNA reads TGTGCCAGCCGCGCGGGAGGGCACTACGAGCAGTACTTC. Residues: CASRAGGHYEQYF.

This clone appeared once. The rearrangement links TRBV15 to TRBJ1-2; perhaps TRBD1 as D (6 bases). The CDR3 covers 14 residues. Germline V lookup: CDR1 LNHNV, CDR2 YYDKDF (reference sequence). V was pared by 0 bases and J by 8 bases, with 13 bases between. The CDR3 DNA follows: TGTGCCACCAGCAGAGAGGCAGGGGTAGGAGGCTACACCTTC. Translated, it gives CATSREAGVGGYTF.

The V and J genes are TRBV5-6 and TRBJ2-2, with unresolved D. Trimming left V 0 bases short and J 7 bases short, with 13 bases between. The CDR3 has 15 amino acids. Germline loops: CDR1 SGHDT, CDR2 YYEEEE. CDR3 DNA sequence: TGTGCCAGCAGCTTGGGTGCGGTTGTGAGCGGGGAGCTGTTTTTT. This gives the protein CASSLGAVVSGELFF.

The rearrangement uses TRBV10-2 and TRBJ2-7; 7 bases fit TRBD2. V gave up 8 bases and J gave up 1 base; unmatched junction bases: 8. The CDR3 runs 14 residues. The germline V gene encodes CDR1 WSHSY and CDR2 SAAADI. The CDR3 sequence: CASGPSGLSYEQYF. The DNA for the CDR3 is TGCGCCAGCGGCCCTAGCGGCCTTTCCTACGAGCAGTACTTC.

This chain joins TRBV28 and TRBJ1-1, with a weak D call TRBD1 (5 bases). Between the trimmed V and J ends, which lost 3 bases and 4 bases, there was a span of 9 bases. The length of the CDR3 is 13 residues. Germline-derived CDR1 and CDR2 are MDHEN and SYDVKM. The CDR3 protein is CASSFGGTTEAFF. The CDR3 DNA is TGTGCCAGCAGTTTCGGAGGGACCACTGAAGCTTTCTTT.

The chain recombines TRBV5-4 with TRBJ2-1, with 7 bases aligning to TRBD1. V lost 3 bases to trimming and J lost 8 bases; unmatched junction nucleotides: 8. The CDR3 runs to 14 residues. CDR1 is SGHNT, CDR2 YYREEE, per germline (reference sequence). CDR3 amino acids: CASSSPTGMDEQFF. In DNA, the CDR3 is TGTGCCAGCAGCTCACCGACAGGGATGGATGAGCAGTTCTTC.

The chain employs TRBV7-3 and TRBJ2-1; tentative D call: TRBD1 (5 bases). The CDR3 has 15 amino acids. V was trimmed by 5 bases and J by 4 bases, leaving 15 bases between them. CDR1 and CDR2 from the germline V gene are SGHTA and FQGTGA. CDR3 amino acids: CASSRISTAYNEQFF. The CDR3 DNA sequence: TGTGCCAGCAGCCGAATTTCGACAGCATACAATGAGCAGTTCTTC.

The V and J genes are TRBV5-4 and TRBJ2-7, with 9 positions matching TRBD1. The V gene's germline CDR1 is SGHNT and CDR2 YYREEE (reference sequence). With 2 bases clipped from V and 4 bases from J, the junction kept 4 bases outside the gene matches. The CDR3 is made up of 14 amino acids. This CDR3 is CASSFPGQGYEQYF. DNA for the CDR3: TGTGCCAGCAGCTTTCCCGGACAGGGGTACGAGCAGTACTTC. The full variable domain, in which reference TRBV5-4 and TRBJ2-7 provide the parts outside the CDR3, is ETGVTQSPTHLIKTRGQQVTLRCSSQSGHNTVSWYQQALGQGPQFIFQYYREEENGRGNFPPRFSGLQFPNYSSELNVNALELDDSALYLCASSFPGQGYEQYFGPGTRLTVT.

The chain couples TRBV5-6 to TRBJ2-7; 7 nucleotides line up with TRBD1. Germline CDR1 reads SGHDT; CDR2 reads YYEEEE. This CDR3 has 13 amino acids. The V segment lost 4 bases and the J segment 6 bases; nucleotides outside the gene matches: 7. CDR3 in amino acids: CASSAGTALEQYF. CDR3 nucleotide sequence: TGTGCCAGCAGCGCCGGGACAGCCCTCGAGCAGTACTTC.

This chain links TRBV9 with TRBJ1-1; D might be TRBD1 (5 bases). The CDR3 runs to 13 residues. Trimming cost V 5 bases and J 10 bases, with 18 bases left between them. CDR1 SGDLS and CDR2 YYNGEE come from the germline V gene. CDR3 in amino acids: CASSGGVPTAAFF. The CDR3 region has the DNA TGTGCCAGCAGTGGAGGGGTCCCCACGGCAGCTTTCTTT.

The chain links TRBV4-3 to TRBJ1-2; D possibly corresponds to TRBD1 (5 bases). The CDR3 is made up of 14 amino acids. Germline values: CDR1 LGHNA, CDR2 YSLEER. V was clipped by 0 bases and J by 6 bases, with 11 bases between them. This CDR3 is CASSQDRGADGYTF. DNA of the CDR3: TGCGCCAGCAGCCAAGATCGTGGGGCTGATGGCTACACCTTC.